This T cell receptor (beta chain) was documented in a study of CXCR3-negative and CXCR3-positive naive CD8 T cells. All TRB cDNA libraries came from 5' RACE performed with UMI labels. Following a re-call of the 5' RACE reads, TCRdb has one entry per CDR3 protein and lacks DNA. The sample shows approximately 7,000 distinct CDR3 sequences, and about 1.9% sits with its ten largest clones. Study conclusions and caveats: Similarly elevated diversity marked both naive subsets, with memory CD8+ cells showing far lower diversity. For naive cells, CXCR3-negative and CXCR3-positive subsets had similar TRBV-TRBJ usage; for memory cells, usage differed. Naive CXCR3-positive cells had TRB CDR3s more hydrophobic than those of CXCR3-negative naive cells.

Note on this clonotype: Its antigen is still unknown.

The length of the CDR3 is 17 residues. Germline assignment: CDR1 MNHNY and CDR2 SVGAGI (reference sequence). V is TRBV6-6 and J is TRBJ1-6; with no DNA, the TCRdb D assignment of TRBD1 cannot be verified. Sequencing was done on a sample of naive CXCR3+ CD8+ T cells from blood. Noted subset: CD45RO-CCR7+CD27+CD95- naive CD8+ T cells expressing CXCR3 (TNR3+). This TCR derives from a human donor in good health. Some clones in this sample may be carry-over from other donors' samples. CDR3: CASSPGRDTTYNSPLHF.